One sample yielded the 9 T cell receptor beta chains listed below, sequenced in a study of post-analysis software for immune sequencing data. Libraries were made from TCR beta cDNA, and they carried unique molecular identifiers. Each CDR3 protein gets one entry after TCRdb re-called the PCR reads with MiXCR. Of about 260,000 distinct CDR3 sequences in the sample, 36% were seen once. The study, taken as a whole, reports: With TRBV5-6, TRBV5-1 and TRBV20-1 included, a handful of TRBV segments were more frequent in patients than in controls.

These receptors lack a known antigen. Sample: blood. These receptors came from a girl between 5 and 17 years old with multiple sclerosis.

Ten or more counts support this clonotype. This chain joins TRBV5-1 and TRBJ2-3; TRBD1 matches 9 bases. CDR1 and CDR2 from the germline V gene are SGHRS and YFSETQ. This CDR3 has 16 amino acids. Trimming took 2 bases from V and 4 from J; bases not matched to a gene: 8. This CDR3 is CASSLVPGQGADTQYF. CDR3 nucleotide sequence: TGCGCCAGCAGCTTAGTGCCGGGACAGGGCGCAGATACGCAGTATTTT.

This clonotype was seen only once. The chain uses TRBV11-1 and TRBJ2-7; 9 nucleotides line up with TRBD2. The CDR3 runs 13 residues. V was clipped by 5 bases and J by 3 bases; unmatched bases: 2. The V gene's germline CDR1 is SGHAT and CDR2 FQDESV (reference sequence). CDR3 sequence (DNA): TGTGCCAGCAGCCGCGGGGGGGACTACGAGCAGTACTTC. Its protein product is CASSRGGDYEQYF.

This clonotype was found a few times. The chain is built from TRBV3-1 and TRBJ2-5; no reliable D call. V lost 1 base and J 11 bases, leaving 23 bases between the germline ends. The CDR3 extends over 16 amino acids. CDR1 and CDR2 (germline): LGHDT, YNNKEL (reference sequence). CDR3 nucleotide sequence: TGTGCCAGCAGCCAAGTCTCCGGGCCCCGGTACGATGAGCAGTACTTC. This codes for CASSQVSGPRYDEQYF.

This clonotype was found many times. The chain joins TRBV11-2 to TRBJ2-5; 13 positions agree with TRBD2. The CDR3 is 15 residues long. With V trimmed by 0 bases and J by 7 bases, 2 bases remained unmatched. Germline CDR1 and CDR2: SGHAT and FQNNGV. CDR3 in amino acids: CASSLELAGGGTQYF. CDR3 nucleotide sequence: TGTGCCAGCAGCTTAGAACTAGCGGGAGGGGGGACCCAGTACTTC.

This clonotype was recorded at least ten times. This rearrangement joins TRBV24-1 to TRBJ1-2; D is uncertain. Per germline, CDR1 KGHDR and CDR2 SFDVKD. Trimming stripped 7 bases from V and 3 bases from J, with 8 bases between. This CDR3 comprises 12 residues. The CDR3 DNA follows: TGTGCCACCAGCGAGACGGACTATGGCTACACCTTC. Translating it yields CATSETDYGYTF.

The gene calls are TRBV7-2 and TRBJ2-1; 12 bases agree with TRBD2. The V gene's germline CDR1 is SGHTA and CDR2 FQGNSA. The CDR3 has 17 residues. V was clipped by 5 bases and J by 6 bases; unmatched bases: 11. CDR3: CASSTAPSSGRANEQFF. The DNA for the CDR3 is TGTGCCAGCAGCACCGCCCCATCTAGCGGGAGGGCCAATGAGCAGTTCTTC.

This clonotype has ten or more counts. This chain uses TRBV4-1 with TRBJ1-2, with 7 positions matching TRBD1. The germline V gene has CDR1 MGHRA and CDR2 YSYEKL. V lost 0 bases to trimming and J lost 7 bases; unmatched junction nucleotides: 11. The CDR3 is 16 amino acids. The CDR3 reads CASSQDLRPGGVGYTF. CDR3 DNA sequence: TGCGCCAGCAGCCAAGATCTCCGGCCAGGGGGGGTTGGCTACACCTTC.

About this clonotype: Possible read error: a much larger clone is one base away. The V and J genes are TRBV15 and TRBJ2-3; 7 bases are a match to TRBD1. Trimming at V came to 4 bases and at J to 14 bases, leaving 15 bases not matched to a gene. CDR1 and CDR2 (germline): LNHNV, YYDKDF (reference sequence). There are 14 residues in the CDR3. The CDR3 DNA reads TGTGCCACCAGCACGGGACAGCTTAATGAAAAACTGTATTTT. Its translation is CATSTGQLNEKLYF.

This clonotype was seen a handful of times. The chain uses TRBV29-1 and TRBJ1-5; D remains ambiguous. This CDR3 contains 12 residues. Trimming removed 5 bases at V and 11 bases at J, with 16 bases between. CDR1 is SQVTM and CDR2 is ANQGSEA in the germline V gene. The CDR3 reads CSVRTVSSAQHF. The CDR3 nucleotides are TGCAGCGTTCGGACTGTGTCGTCGGCCCAGCATTTT.